This T cell receptor (beta chain) came from a study of beta chain features in type 1 diabetes. Germline CDR1 SEHNR, CDR2 FQNEAQ (reference sequence). The CDR3 runs 13 residues. Trimming pared 5 bases from V and 4 bases from J, leaving 6 bases between. This clone showed up just a few times. Its matching antigen is unknown. Expressed TCRB transcripts were sequenced because the isolated RNA had all been reverse transcribed beforehand. The table came from immunoSEQ multiplex PCR; TCRdb's copy has only in-frame clones and leaves some out. Of under 900,000 clones in the sample, roughly 15% were seen once. Each of the CD4+ naive, central memory, regulatory and stem cell-like memory populations was sorted via CD45RO/CCR7/CD25/CD127/CD95/CD27. Study-level results: Highly expressing activated T cells could be over-counted with a cDNA template. Here, the possible influence of HLA type (on TCRB rearrangement) remained unresolved.

The chain is built from TRBV7-9 and TRBJ2-6, with D unclear. The sequenced sample consisted of naive CD4+ T cells from blood. The sequence was obtained from a woman between 18 and 29 years old in good health. Here the CDR3 DNA reads TGTGCCAGCAGCCCCCTAGGGGCCAACGTCCTGACTTTC. Translation gives CASSPLGANVLTF.